This T cell receptor beta chain was identified in a study of T cell responses to AZD1222 COVID-19 vaccine. Study outcomes and limitations: Baseline testing showed seropositivity in only six or seven AZD1222 recipients. Spike-wide vaccine-associated CD4 TCRs dominated at 160-218 and 743-854. Donors in the cohort were predominantly white British and more often female, and clonal diversity was possibly underestimated.

Trimming took 2 bases from V and 2 from J, leaving 9 bases between them. CDR1 is MNHEY and CDR2 is SVGAGI in the germline V gene. This CDR3 contains 14 residues. Comments on this clone: Its target is unknown.

The assay was immunoSEQ multiplex PCR, and TCRdb's table has in-frame clones only and misses some. The data hold about 140,000 clones, with 90% to 95% observed a single time. Specimen: peripheral blood, collected after recovery from COVID-19. The TCR sequence derives from an adult who had recovered from COVID-19. This chain links TRBV6-5 with TRBJ1-1; weak D call: TRBD1 (5 bases). CDR3 sequence reads: CASSYDRSNTEAFF. CDR3 coding DNA: TGTGCCAGCAGTTACGACAGAAGTAACACTGAAGCTTTCTTT.